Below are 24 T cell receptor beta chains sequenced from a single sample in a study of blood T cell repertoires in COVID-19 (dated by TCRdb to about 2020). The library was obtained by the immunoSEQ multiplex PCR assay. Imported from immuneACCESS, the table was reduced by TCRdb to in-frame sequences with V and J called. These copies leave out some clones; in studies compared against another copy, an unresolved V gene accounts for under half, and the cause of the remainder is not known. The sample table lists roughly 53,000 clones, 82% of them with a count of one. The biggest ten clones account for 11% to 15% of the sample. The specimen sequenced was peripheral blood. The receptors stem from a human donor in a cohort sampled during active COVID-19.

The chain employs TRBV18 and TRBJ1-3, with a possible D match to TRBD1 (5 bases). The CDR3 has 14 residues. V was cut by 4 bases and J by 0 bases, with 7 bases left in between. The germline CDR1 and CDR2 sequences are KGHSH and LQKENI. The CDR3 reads CASSRGASGNTIYF. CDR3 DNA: TGTGCCAGCTCACGGGGCGCCTCTGGAAACACCATATATTTT.

CDR3 in amino acids: CASSLGDSNQPQHF. The CDR3 nucleotides read TGTGCCAGCAGTTTAGGAGATAGCAATCAGCCCCAGCATTTT. The V gene is TRBV6-6, the J gene TRBJ1-5; D ambiguous. The CDR3 consists of 14 residues. The V end was cut by 4 bases, the J end by 0 bases, with 7 bases between. CDR1 is MNHNY and CDR2 is SVGAGI in the germline V gene (reference sequence).

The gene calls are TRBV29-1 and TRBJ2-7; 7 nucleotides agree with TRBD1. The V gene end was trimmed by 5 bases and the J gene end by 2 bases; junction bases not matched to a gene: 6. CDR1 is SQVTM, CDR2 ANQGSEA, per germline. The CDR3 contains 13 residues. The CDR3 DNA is TGCAGCGTTTCGACAGGGTCGGCCTACGAGCAGTACTTC. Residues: CSVSTGSAYEQYF.

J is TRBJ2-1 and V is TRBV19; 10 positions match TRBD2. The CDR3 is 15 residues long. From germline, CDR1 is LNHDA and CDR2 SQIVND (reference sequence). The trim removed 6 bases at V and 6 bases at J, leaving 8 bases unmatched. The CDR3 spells CASRFLAGVGNEQFF. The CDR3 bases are TGTGCCAGTAGATTCCTAGCGGGAGTAGGCAATGAGCAGTTCTTC.

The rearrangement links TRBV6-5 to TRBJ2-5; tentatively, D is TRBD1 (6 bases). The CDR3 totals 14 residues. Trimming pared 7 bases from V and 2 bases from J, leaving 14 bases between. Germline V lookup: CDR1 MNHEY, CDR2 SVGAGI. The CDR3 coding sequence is TGTGCCAGCATCATAGACAGGCGGCAAGAGACCCAGTACTTC. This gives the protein CASIIDRRQETQYF.

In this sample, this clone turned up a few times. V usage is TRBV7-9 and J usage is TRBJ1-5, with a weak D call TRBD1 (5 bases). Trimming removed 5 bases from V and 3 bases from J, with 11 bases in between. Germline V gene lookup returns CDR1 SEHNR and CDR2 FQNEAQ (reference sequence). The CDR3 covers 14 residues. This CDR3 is CASSHGGNNQPQHF. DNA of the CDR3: TGTGCCAGCAGCCACGGGGGGAACAATCAGCCCCAGCATTTT.

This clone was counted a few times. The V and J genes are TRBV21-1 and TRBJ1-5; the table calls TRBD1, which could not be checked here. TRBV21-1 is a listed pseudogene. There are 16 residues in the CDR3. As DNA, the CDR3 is TGTGCCAGCAGCAAAGGGACAGGGTATTGGACGCAGCCCCAGCATTTT. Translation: CASSKGTGYWTQPQHF.

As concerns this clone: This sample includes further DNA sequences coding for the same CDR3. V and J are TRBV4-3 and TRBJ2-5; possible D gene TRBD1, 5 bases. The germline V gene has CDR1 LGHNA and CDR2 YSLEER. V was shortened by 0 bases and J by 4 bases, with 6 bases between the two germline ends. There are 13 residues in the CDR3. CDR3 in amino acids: CASSQDRGETQYF. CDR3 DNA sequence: TGCGCCAGCAGCCAAGATAGGGGAGAGACCCAGTACTTC.

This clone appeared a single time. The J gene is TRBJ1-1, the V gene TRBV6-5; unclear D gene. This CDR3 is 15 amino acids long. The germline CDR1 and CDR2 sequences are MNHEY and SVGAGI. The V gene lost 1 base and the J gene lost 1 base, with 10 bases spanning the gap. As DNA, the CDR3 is TGTGCCAGCAGTTACTTTGGCACCTCGAACACTGAAGCTTTCTTT. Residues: CASSYFGTSNTEAFF.

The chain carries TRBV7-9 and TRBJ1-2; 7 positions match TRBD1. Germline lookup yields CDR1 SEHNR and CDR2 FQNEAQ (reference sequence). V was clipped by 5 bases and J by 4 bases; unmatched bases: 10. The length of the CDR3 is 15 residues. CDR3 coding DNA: TGTGCCAGCAGCCCCGACAGGGCTCTCCCCTATGGCTACACCTTC. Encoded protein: CASSPDRALPYGYTF. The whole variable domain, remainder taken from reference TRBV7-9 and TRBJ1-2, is DTGVSQNPRHKITKRGQNVTFRCDPISEHNRLYWYRQTLGQGPEFLTYFQNEAQLEKSRLLSDRFSAERPKGSFSTLEIQRTEQGDSAMYLCASSPDRALPYGYTFGSGTRLTVV.

For the CDR3, the DNA is TGTGCCAGCTCACCAAATTCCGGGACAGGCACCGAGCCCCAGCATTTT. Translation gives CASSPNSGTGTEPQHF. The V gene is TRBV18, the J gene TRBJ1-5; 8 bases are shared with TRBD1. The J segment lost 8 bases and the V segment lost 2 bases, leaving 11 bases of the junction unmatched. The CDR3 contains 16 residues. The germline V gene encodes CDR1 KGHSH and CDR2 LQKENI.

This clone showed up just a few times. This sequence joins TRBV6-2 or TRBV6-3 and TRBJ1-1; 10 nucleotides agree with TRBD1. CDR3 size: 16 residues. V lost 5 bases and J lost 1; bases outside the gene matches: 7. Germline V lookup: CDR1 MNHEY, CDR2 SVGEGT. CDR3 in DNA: TGTGCCAGCAGTACTGCGGACAGGGGGGGGAACACTGAAGCTTTCTTT. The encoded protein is CASSTADRGGNTEAFF.

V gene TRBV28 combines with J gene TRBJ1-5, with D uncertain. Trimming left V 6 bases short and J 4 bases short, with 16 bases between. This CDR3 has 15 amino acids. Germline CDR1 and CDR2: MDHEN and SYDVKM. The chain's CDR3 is CASSRGGSRNQPQHF. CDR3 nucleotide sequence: TGTGCCAGCAGCCGAGGAGGCAGTAGAAATCAGCCCCAGCATTTT.

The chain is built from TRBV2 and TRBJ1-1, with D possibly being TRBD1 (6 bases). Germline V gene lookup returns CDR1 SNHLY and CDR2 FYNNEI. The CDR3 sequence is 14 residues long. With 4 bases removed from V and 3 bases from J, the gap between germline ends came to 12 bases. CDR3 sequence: CASSAQGRDTEAFF. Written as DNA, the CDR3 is TGTGCCAGCAGTGCACAGGGCCGGGACACTGAAGCTTTCTTT.

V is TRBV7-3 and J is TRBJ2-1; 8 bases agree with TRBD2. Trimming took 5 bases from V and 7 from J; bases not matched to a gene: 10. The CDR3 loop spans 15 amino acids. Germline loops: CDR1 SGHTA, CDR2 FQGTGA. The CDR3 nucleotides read TGTGCCAGCAGCCCCTACACGGGAGGGGGGAATGAGCAGTTCTTC. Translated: CASSPYTGGGNEQFF.

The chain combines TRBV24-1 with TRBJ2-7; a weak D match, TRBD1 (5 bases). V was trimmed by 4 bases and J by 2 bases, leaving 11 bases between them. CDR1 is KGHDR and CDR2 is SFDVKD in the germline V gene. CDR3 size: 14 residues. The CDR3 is CATSENRKPYEQYF. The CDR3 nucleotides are TGTGCCACCAGTGAGAACAGGAAACCCTACGAGCAGTACTTC.

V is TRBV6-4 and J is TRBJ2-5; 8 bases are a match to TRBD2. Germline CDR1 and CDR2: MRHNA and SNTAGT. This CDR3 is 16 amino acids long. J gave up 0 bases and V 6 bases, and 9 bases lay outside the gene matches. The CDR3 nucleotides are TGTGCCAGCAGCGGCAGGGCGGGGGGAAACCAAGAGACCCAGTACTTC. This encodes CASSGRAGGNQETQYF.

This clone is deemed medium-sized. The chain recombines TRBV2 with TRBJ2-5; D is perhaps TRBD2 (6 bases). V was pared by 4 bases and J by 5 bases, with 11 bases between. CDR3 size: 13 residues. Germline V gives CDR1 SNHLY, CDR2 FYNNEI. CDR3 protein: CASSASEGETQYF. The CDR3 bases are TGTGCCAGCAGTGCTAGCGAGGGGGAGACCCAGTACTTC.

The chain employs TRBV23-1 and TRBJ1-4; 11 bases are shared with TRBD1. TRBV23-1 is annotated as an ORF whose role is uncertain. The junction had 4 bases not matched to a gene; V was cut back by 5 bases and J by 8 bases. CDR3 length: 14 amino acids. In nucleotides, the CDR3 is TGCGCCAGCAGTTGGACAGGGGGCGGCGAAAAACTGTTTTTT. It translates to CASSWTGGGEKLFF.

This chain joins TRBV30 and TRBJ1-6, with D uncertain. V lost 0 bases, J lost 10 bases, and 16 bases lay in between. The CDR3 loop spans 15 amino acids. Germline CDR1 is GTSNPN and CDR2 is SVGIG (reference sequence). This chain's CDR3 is CAWSVGVGVQSPLHF. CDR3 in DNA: TGTGCCTGGAGTGTGGGAGTTGGGGTTCAGTCACCCCTCCACTTT. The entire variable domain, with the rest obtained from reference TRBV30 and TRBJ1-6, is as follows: SQTIHQWPATLVQPVGSPLSLECTVEGTSNPNLYWYRQAAGRGLQLLFYSVGIGQISSEVPQNLSASRPQDRQFILSSKKLLLSDSGFYLCAWSVGVGVQSPLHFGNGTRLTVT.

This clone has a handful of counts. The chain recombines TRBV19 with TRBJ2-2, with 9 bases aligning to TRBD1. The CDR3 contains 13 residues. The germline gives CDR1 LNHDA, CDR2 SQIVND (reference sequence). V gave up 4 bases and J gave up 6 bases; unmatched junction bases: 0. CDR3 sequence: CASSRDRAGELFF. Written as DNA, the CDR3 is TGTGCCAGTAGTAGGGACAGGGCCGGGGAGCTGTTTTTT. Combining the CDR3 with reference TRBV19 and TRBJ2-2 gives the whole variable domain DGGITQSPKYLFRKEGQNVTLSCEQNLNHDAMYWYRQDPGQGLRLIYYSQIVNDFQKGDIAEGYSVSREKKESFPLTVTSAQKNPTAFYLCASSRDRAGELFFGEGSRLTVL.

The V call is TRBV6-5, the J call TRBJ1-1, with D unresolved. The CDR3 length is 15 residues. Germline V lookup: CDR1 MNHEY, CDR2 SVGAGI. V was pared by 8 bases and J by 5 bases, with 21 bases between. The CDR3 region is CASQQPGRRGTEAFF. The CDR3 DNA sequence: TGTGCCAGCCAGCAGCCGGGCCGCCGGGGTACTGAAGCTTTCTTT.

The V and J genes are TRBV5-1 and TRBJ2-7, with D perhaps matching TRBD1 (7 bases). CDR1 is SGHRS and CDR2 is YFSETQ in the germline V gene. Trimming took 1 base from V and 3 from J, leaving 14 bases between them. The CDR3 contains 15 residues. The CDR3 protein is CASSLRPGGNYEQYF. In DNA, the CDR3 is TGCGCCAGCAGCTTGAGGCCAGGGGGGAACTACGAGCAGTACTTC.

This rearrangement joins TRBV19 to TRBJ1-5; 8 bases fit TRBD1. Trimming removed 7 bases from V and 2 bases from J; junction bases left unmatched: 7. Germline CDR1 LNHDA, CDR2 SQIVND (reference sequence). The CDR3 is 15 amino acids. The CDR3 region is CASTRTGLGNQPQHF. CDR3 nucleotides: TGTGCCAGTACCCGGACAGGGCTTGGCAATCAGCCCCAGCATTTT.